This T cell receptor delta chain appears in the sequencing data of a study of Vδ1+ human thymocytes. Study observations and caveats: Thymic delta-chain repertoires held roughly 19% Vdelta2 sequences and few Vdelta3, despite high sort purity. Highly polyclonal TRG and TRD repertoires with Gaussian CDR3 length distributions appeared in thymus. Bulk repertoire data may be misinterpreted because of unexpected Vdelta2 sequences.

V was pared by 1 base and J by 0 bases, with 17 bases of the junction left unmatched. Per the germline V gene, CDR1 is TSWWSYY and CDR2 is QGS. The CDR3 is 20 residues long. Extracted RNA was reverse transcribed into cDNA. Pooled V-gene forward primers with one constant-region reverse primer generated the CDR3 amplicons by multiplex PCR. TCRdb reapplied CATT to the multiplex PCR reads. The sample has tens of thousands of delta-chain clones; about 15% are singletons. Alphabeta T cells were depleted, then CD3+ Vdelta1+ Vdelta2- thymocytes were FACS-sorted. Purity of the sorted Vdelta1+ thymocytes ranged from roughly 98% to 99.6%. In this sample, this clone turned up a few times. Its antigen is not identified.

Sample: Vdelta1+ gamma-delta thymocytes from the thymus. Specified subset: FACS-sorted CD3+ TCRalphabeta- TCRVdelta1+ TCRVdelta2- thymocytes. The sequence came from a boy less than two years old who had congenital heart surgery. The chain is built from TRDV1 and TRDJ1, with TRDD2 matching 7 bases. The CDR3 DNA reads TGTGCTCTTGGGGAACGGAACTTTTTCCTACCGAGGGCGTACACCGATAAACTCATCTTT. Translated: CALGERNFFLPRAYTDKLIF.